Presented here are 28 T cell receptor beta chains from one specimen sequenced in a study of post-analysis software for immune sequencing data. Built from TCR beta cDNA, the libraries had unique molecular identifiers in them. Each CDR3 protein is one row after TCRdb ran MiXCR on the PCR reads. The sample has a few hundred thousand distinct CDR3 sequences; 30% to 45% are singletons. Study findings and constraints: A few TRBV segments occurring more often in patients than controls included TRBV5-6, TRBV5-1 and TRBV20-1.

No cognate antigen is known for these TCRs. The sequenced sample consisted of blood. These receptor sequences come from a girl between 10 and 17 years old with multiple sclerosis.

The V gene is TRBV27, the J gene TRBJ1-1, with TRBD1 matching 9 bases. Germline trimming cut 2 bases from V and 10 bases from J; bases unmatched to any gene: 14. The length of the CDR3 is 16 residues. Germline V CDR1 and CDR2: MNHEY, SMNVEV (reference sequence). CDR3 sequence (DNA): TGTGCCAGCAGTTTAGTAGGGACAGGGTTCGGGCGTCGAGCTTTCTTT. Amino acids: CASSLVGTGFGRRAFF.

This clonotype has at least ten counts. The V call is TRBV20-1, the J call TRBJ2-3; a possible D gene is TRBD2 (6 bases). Germline CDR1 DFQATT, CDR2 SNEGSKA (reference sequence). This CDR3 is built from 12 residues. CDR3 in DNA: TGCAGCACGGGACTGAACACAGATACGCAGTATTTT. It is translated as CSTGLNTDTQYF.

This clonotype was counted many times. V usage is TRBV28 and J usage is TRBJ1-4; 7 bases are shared with TRBD1. Germline V gene data show CDR1 as MDHEN and CDR2 as SYDVKM. J gave up 10 bases and V 7 bases, and 12 bases lay outside the gene matches. CDR3 size: 14 residues. The CDR3 sequence: CASIPPGTEGKLFF. The CDR3 DNA reads as TGTGCCAGCATCCCCCCCGGGACAGAGGGAAAACTGTTTTTT.

This clonotype was counted a few times. This chain links TRBV19 with TRBJ1-1; the D is unclear. CDR1 is LNHDA and CDR2 is SQIVND in the germline V gene (reference sequence). Trimming shortened V by 7 bases and J by 1 base, and 16 bases separated the two germline ends. The CDR3 is 15 residues long. The CDR3, as DNA: TGTGCCAGTATGTTCCCCCGCAGTGCGAACACTGAAGCTTTCTTT. It specifies CASMFPRSANTEAFF.

The gene calls are TRBV20-1 and TRBJ2-7; TRBD2 matches 7 bases. The germline CDR1 and CDR2 sequences are DFQATT and SNEGSKA (reference sequence). This CDR3 is built from 13 residues. J lost 3 bases, V lost 6 bases, and 8 bases had no gene match. The CDR3 reads CSARRGRGYEQYF. CDR3 coding DNA: TGCAGTGCCCGCCGCGGGAGAGGCTACGAGCAGTACTTC.

This clonotype was seen a handful of times. A clone one base away is much larger, so this may be a read error. The rearrangement joins TRBV10-3 to TRBJ2-5; D gene unclear. The CDR3 loop spans 11 amino acids. CDR1 ENHRY and CDR2 SYGVKD come from the germline V gene. CDR3 DNA sequence: TGTGCCATCAGGGAGTCGGAGACCCAGTACTTC. Encoded protein: CAIRESETQYF.

A remark on this clonotype: Possible read error: a much larger clone is one base away. DNA for the CDR3: TGTGCCAGCGGCCCGGGCGGGGGGACTCAGCCCCAGCATTTT. Its protein product is CASGPGGGTQPQHF. The chain links TRBV27 to TRBJ1-5; TRBD1 might be the D (5 bases). Germline lookup yields CDR1 MNHEY and CDR2 SMNVEV (reference sequence). With 8 bases removed from V and 6 bases from J, the gap between germline ends came to 17 bases. The CDR3 spans 14 residues.

Concerning this clonotype itself: Germline and junction disagree at one end, which may indicate a read error. The gene calls are TRBV5-6 and TRBJ2-3; D remains ambiguous. Germline V gene sequence: CDR1 SGHDT, CDR2 YYEEEE. The length of the CDR3 is 13 residues. In nucleotides, the CDR3 is TGTGCCGGCAGCCCTTATAATCTTCATACGCAGTATTTT. As protein: CAGSPYNLHTQYF.

The chain links TRBV6-5 to TRBJ1-6; D unresolved. This CDR3 is built from 18 residues. Trimming removed 6 bases at V and 14 bases at J, with 32 bases between. CDR1 and CDR2 (germline): MNHEY, SVGAGI. This chain's CDR3 is CASSHSPSVQPVPNTLHF. The CDR3 coding sequence is TGTGCCAGCAGCCACTCCCCTTCTGTTCAGCCGGTCCCTAATACCCTCCACTTT.

This rearrangement joins TRBV5-6 to TRBJ2-1; 8 bases agree with TRBD2. The DNA end is more similar to TRBJ2-7, so the J call may be wrong. The CDR3 totals 15 residues. The germline gives CDR1 SGHDT, CDR2 YYEEEE. CDR3 residues: CASSLEAGAYNEQYF. CDR3 in DNA: TGTGCCAGCAGCTTGGAAGCGGGAGCCTACAATGAGCAGTACTTC.

This clonotype appeared a single time. One base away lies a much larger clone, so this may be a sequencing read error. This chain uses TRBV11-2 with TRBJ1-5; D unclear. The CDR3 runs 13 residues. V gave up 5 bases and J gave up 4 bases, with 9 bases separating them. Per germline, CDR1 SGHAT and CDR2 FQNNGV. The CDR3 sequence: CASSGRLNQPQHF. DNA of the CDR3: TGTGCCAGCAGCGGCAGGCTAAATCAGCCCCAGCATTTT.

This clonotype has only one observation. The rearrangement joins TRBV5-5 to TRBJ1-2; 7 bases map to TRBD1. The CDR3 runs to 16 residues. Trimming took 3 bases from V and 3 from J; bases not matched to a gene: 11. Germline CDR1 is SGHKS and CDR2 is YYEKEE (reference sequence). The CDR3 region is CASSSPGQARDYGYTF. CDR3 sequence (DNA): TGTGCCAGCAGCTCACCCGGACAGGCAAGGGACTATGGCTACACCTTC.

The rearrangement uses TRBV10-3 and TRBJ2-7; TRBD2 agrees at 16 bases. Germline V gene data show CDR1 as ENHRY and CDR2 as SYGVKD. V trimming: 6 bases; J trimming: 2 bases; junction bases outside the gene matches: 10. The CDR3 sequence is 18 residues long. CDR3 protein: CAIRTDWGLAGGPYEQYF. The CDR3 bases are TGTGCCATCAGGACTGACTGGGGACTAGCGGGAGGGCCCTACGAGCAGTACTTC.

This clonotype has a handful of counts. This chain connects TRBV20-1 to TRBJ1-3, with D perhaps TRBD1 (5 bases). The CDR3 runs 13 residues. The germline CDR1 and CDR2 sequences are DFQATT and SNEGSKA (reference sequence). Trimming took off 0 bases at V and 6 bases at J, with 9 bases between the two ends. The DNA of the CDR3 is TGCAGTGCTAGAGACAGCGGGGCAAACACCATATATTTT. Amino acids: CSARDSGANTIYF.

Ten or more counts support this clonotype. J is TRBJ1-2 and V is TRBV7-8; tentative D call: TRBD1 (5 bases). The ends were cut back, 0 bases at V and 3 bases at J, with 20 bases in the middle. Germline CDR1 reads SGHVS; CDR2 reads FQNEAQ. The CDR3 has 18 residues. The CDR3 spells CASSLAESHRRVDYGYTF. For the CDR3, the DNA is TGTGCCAGCAGCTTAGCTGAAAGTCACAGGCGGGTGGACTATGGCTACACCTTC.

A word on this clonotype: A read error may be the cause here, since a much bigger clone is one base away. This chain connects TRBV29-1 to TRBJ2-1; 10 bases align to TRBD2. This CDR3 contains 12 residues. The germline V gene encodes CDR1 SQVTM and CDR2 ANQGSEA. Written as DNA, the CDR3 is TGCAGCCTGCGAATAGCGGGAGGTGAGCTGTTCTTC. Encoded protein: CSLRIAGGELFF.

This clonotype was counted a few times. The rearrangement joins TRBV27 to TRBJ2-7; possibly TRBD1 for D (6 bases). This CDR3 is built from 14 residues. Deletions cut 5 bases from V and 2 bases from J, with 13 bases between. CDR1 is MNHEY and CDR2 is SMNVEV in the germline V gene (reference sequence). CDR3 region: CASSPRRDTYEQYF. The CDR3 DNA reads as TGTGCCAGCAGTCCCCGCAGGGACACCTACGAGCAGTACTTC.

Many counts were recorded for this clonotype. The V and J genes are TRBV20-1 and TRBJ2-4, with D tentatively TRBD2 (7 bases). The germline gives CDR1 DFQATT, CDR2 SNEGSKA (reference sequence). With 6 bases removed from V and 8 bases from J, the gap between germline ends came to 20 bases. The CDR3 has 14 residues. The CDR3 is CSAGETGGLHIQYF. CDR3 nucleotide sequence: TGCAGTGCAGGGGAAACGGGGGGCCTCCACATTCAGTACTTC.

This clonotype appeared a few times. The rearrangement links TRBV27 to TRBJ1-5, with 12 positions matching TRBD1. Germline V gene data show CDR1 as MNHEY and CDR2 as SMNVEV (reference sequence). CDR3 size: 18 residues. Trimming cost V 2 bases and J 5 bases; bases outside gene matches: 10. CDR3 sequence: CASSLVLPGQGADQPQHF. The DNA of the CDR3 is TGTGCCAGCAGTTTAGTTTTACCGGGACAGGGGGCGGATCAGCCCCAGCATTTT.

This clonotype showed up many times. The chain links TRBV5-1 to TRBJ2-6, with D possibly matching TRBD2 (6 bases). In germline, CDR1 is SGHRS, CDR2 YFSETQ. Trimming left V 3 bases short and J 0 bases short, with 7 bases between. The CDR3 has 15 residues. The CDR3 DNA is TGCGCCAGCAGCTACGGGGGCTCTGGGGCCAACGTCCTGACTTTC. It encodes CASSYGGSGANVLTF.

This clonotype has at least ten counts. The rearrangement joins TRBV6-2 or TRBV6-3 to TRBJ2-5; D uncertain. Germline V gene data show CDR1 as MNHEY and CDR2 as SVGEGT. V lost 6 bases to trimming and J lost 5 bases, with 10 bases between them. The CDR3 length is 12 residues. The CDR3, as DNA: TGTGCCAGCAGCCCATCCGACGAGACCCAGTACTTC. The encoded protein is CASSPSDETQYF.

The chain uses TRBV5-1 and TRBJ2-7; D is tentatively TRBD1 or TRBD2 (5 bases each). The CDR3 sequence is 14 residues long. Trimming cost V 4 bases and J 4 bases, with 15 bases left between them. Germline values: CDR1 SGHRS, CDR2 YFSETQ. Here the CDR3 reads CASSIRDGIYEQYF. As DNA, the CDR3 is TGCGCCAGCAGCATCCGGGACGGGATTTACGAGCAGTACTTC. Complete variable domain (other parts from reference TRBV5-1 and TRBJ2-7): KAGVTQTPRYLIKTRGQQVTLSCSPISGHRSVSWYQQTPGQGLQFLFEYFSETQRNKGNFPGRFSGRQFSNSRSEMNVSTLELGDSALYLCASSIRDGIYEQYFGPGTRLTVT.

This clonotype was observed many times. The V call is TRBV20-1, the J call TRBJ1-4, with unresolved D. Trimming shortened V by 5 bases and J by 0 bases, and 7 bases separated the two germline ends. The germline CDR1 and CDR2 sequences are DFQATT and SNEGSKA (reference sequence). The CDR3 loop spans 13 amino acids. CDR3 amino acids: CSALRTTNEKLFF. The CDR3 nucleotides read TGCAGTGCTCTCCGCACAACTAATGAAAAACTGTTTTTT.

This clonotype was seen repeatedly, ten times or more. The chain couples TRBV27 to TRBJ2-7; 10 bases fit TRBD2. The germline gives CDR1 MNHEY, CDR2 SMNVEV (reference sequence). This CDR3 contains 15 residues. V was pared by 6 bases and J by 4 bases, with 9 bases of the junction left unmatched. The CDR3 region has the DNA TGTGCCAGCAGACCCGGGACTAGCGAGAGTTACGAGCAGTACTTC. Protein product: CASRPGTSESYEQYF.

This clonotype showed up many times. The chain uses TRBV28 and TRBJ1-5; the D gene is possibly TRBD1 (6 bases). The CDR3 runs 14 residues. The V end lost 11 bases, the J end lost 0 bases, and 14 bases lay between the germline ends. Germline V gives CDR1 MDHEN, CDR2 SYDVKM. The CDR3 nucleotides are TGTGCCGGGGGAGGGGGGAGTAGCAATCAGCCCCAGCATTTT. This translates into CAGGGGSSNQPQHF.

This clonotype was recorded many times. The genes are TRBV15 and TRBJ2-6; D gene uncertain. Germline CDR1 reads LNHNV; CDR2 reads YYDKDF (reference sequence). The V end lost 0 bases, the J end lost 0 bases, and 3 bases lay between the germline ends. This CDR3 contains 15 residues. Here the CDR3 DNA reads TGTGCCACCAGCAGAGATTTCTCTGGGGCCAACGTCCTGACTTTC. This sequence encodes CATSRDFSGANVLTF. Full variable domain (rest looked up from reference TRBV15 and TRBJ2-6): DAMVIQNPRYQVTQFGKPVTLSCSQTLNHNVMYWYQQKSSQAPKLLFHYYDKDFNNEADTPDNFQSRRPNTSFCFLDIRSPGLGDTAMYLCATSRDFSGANVLTFGAGSRLTVL.

The chain couples TRBV5-1 to TRBJ2-1; 11 positions agree with TRBD1. The CDR3 runs 15 residues. The V segment lost 3 bases and the J segment 6 bases; nucleotides outside the gene matches: 5. Germline CDR1 is SGHRS and CDR2 is YFSETQ. The CDR3 region is CASSSGQGAGNEQFF. The CDR3 bases are TGCGCCAGCAGCTCCGGACAGGGGGCCGGCAATGAGCAGTTCTTC.

This clonotype was seen a few times. The chain carries TRBV20-1 and TRBJ2-1, with D perhaps being TRBD1 or TRBD2 (5 bases each). The germline V gene encodes CDR1 DFQATT and CDR2 SNEGSKA (reference sequence). Deletions cut 3 bases from V and 5 bases from J, with 11 bases between. The CDR3 contains 13 residues. The CDR3 sequence is CSASREGNNEQFF. CDR3 bases: TGCAGTGCTAGCCGAGAGGGGAACAATGAGCAGTTCTTC.